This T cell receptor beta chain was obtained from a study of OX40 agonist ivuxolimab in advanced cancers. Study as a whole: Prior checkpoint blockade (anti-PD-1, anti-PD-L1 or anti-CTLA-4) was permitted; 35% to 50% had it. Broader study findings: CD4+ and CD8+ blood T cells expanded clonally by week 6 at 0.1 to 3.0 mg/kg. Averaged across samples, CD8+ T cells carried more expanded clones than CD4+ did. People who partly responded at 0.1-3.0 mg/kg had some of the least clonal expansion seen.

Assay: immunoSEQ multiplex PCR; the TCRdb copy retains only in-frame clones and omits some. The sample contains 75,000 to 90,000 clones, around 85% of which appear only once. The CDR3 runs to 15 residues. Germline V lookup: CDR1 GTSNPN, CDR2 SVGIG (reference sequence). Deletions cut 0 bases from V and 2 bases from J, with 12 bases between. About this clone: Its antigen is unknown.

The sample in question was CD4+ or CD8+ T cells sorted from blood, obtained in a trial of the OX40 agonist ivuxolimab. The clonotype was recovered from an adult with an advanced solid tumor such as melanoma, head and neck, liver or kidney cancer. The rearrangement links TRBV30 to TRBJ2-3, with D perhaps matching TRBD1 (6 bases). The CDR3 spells CAWSVGQRPTDTQYF. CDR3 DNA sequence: TGTGCCTGGAGTGTAGGACAGAGACCCACAGATACGCAGTATTTT. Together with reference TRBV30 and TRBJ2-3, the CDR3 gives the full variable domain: SQTIHQWPATLVQPVGSPLSLECTVEGTSNPNLYWYRQAAGRGLQLLFYSVGIGQISSEVPQNLSASRPQDRQFILSSKKLLLSDSGFYLCAWSVGQRPTDTQYFGPGTRLTVL.